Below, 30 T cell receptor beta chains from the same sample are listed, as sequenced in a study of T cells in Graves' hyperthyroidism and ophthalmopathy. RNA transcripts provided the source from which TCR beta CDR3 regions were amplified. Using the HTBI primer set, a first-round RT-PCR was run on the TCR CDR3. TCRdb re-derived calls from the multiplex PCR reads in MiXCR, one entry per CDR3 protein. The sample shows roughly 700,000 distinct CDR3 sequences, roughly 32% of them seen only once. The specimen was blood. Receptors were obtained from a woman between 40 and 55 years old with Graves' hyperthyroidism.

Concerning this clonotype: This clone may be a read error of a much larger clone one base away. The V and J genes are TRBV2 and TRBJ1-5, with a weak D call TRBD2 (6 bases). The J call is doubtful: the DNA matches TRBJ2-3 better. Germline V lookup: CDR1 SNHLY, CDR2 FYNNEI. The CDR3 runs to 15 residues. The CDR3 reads CASSFGRRANQPQYF. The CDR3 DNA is TGTGCCAGCAGTTTCGGTCGGAGGGCCAATCAGCCCCAGTATTTT.

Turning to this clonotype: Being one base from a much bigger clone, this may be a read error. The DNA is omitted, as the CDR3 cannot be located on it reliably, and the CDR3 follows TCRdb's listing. CDR3 region: CASSVGVGSNQPRHF. This chain uses TRBV9 with TRBJ1-5. Per the germline V gene, CDR1 is SGDLS and CDR2 is YYNGEE. The CDR3 has 15 amino acids, counting both end residues.

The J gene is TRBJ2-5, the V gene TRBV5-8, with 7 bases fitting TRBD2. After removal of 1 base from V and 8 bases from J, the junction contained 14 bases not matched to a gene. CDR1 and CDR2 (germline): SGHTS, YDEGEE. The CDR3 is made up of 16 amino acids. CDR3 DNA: TGTGCCAGCAGCTTGTCCCCTAGCGGCCCCCTAGGAACCCAGTACTTC. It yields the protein CASSLSPSGPLGTQYF.

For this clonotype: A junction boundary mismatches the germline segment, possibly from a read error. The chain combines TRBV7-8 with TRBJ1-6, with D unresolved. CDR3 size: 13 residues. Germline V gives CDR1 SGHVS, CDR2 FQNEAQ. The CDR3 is CASSDTIQETQYF. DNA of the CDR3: TGTGCCAGCAGCGACACGATTCAAGAGACCCAGTACTTT. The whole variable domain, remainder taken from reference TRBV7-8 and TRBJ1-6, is GAGVSQSPRYKVAKRGQDVALRCDPISGHVSLFWYQQALGQGPEFLTYFQNEAQLDKSGLPSDRFFAERPEGSVSTLKIQRTQQEDSAVYLCASSDTIQETQYFGNGTRLTVT.

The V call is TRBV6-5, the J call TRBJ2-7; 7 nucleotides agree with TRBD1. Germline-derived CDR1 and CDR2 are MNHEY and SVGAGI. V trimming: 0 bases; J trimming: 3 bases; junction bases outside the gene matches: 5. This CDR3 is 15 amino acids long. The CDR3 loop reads CASSYSTGLNYEQYF. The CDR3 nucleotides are TGTGCCAGCAGTTACTCGACAGGGCTCAACTACGAGCAGTACTTC.

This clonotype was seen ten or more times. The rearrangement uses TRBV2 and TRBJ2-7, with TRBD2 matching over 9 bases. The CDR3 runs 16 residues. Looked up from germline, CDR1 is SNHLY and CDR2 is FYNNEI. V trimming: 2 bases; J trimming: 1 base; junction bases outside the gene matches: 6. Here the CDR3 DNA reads TGTGCCAGCAGTGAAAAGCGGGAGGTGGGTTCCTACGAGCAGTACTTC. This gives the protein CASSEKREVGSYEQYF.

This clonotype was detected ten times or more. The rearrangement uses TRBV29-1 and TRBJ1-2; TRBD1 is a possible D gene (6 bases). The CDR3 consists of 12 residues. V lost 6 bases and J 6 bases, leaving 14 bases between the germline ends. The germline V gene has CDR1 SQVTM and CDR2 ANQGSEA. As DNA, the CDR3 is TGCAGCGTAAGGGGGACCGGGGATGGCTACACCTTC. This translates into CSVRGTGDGYTF. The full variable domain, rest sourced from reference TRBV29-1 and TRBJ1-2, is SAVISQKPSRDICQRGTSLTIQCQVDSQVTMMFWYRQQPGQSLTLIATANQGSEATYESGFVIDKFPISRPNLTFSTLTVSNMSPEDSSIYLCSVRGTGDGYTFGSGTRLTVV.

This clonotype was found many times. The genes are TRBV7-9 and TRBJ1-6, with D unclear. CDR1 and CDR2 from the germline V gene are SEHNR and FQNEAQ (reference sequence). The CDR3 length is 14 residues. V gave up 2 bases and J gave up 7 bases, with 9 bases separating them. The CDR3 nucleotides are TGTGCCAGCAGCTTAAGAACCCTAAATTCACCCCTCCACTTT. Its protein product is CASSLRTLNSPLHF.

Written as DNA, the CDR3 is TGCGCCAGCAGCCAAGGAGGGAACCTGAACACTGAAGCTTTCTTT. As protein: CASSQGGNLNTEAFF. The V and J genes are TRBV4-1 and TRBJ1-1; unclear D gene. Germline V CDR1 and CDR2: MGHRA, YSYEKL. The V end was cut by 1 base, the J end by 0 bases, with 9 bases between. The CDR3 consists of 15 residues.

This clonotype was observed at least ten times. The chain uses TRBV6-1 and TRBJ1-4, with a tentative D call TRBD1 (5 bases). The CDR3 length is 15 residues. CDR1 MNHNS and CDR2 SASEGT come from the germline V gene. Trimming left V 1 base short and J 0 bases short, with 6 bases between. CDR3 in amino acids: CASSEGGATNEKLFF. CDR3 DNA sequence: TGTGCCAGCAGTGAAGGGGGCGCAACTAATGAAAAACTGTTTTTT.

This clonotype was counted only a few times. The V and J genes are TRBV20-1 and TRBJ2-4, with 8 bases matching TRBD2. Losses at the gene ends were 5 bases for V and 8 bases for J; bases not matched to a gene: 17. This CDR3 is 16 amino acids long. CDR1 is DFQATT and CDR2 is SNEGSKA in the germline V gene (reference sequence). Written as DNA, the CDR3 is TGCAGTGCTCGTGGACTATCGGGACTAGTCGGGGACATTCAGTACTTC. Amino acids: CSARGLSGLVGDIQYF.

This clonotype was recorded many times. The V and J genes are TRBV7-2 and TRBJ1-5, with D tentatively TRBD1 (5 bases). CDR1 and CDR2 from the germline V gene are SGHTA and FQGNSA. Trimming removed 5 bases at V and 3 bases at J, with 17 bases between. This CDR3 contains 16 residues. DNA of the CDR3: TGTGCCAGCAGCCCTACGACGGGGCGTCCCAATCAGCCCCAGCATTTT. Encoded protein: CASSPTTGRPNQPQHF.

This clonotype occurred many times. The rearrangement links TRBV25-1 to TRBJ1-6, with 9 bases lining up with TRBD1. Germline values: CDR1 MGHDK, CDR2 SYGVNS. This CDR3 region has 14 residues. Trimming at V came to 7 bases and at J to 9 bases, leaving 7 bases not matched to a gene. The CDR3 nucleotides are TGTGCCAGCAAGTCCGGGACAGGGAGTTCACCCCTCCACTTT. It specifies CASKSGTGSSPLHF.

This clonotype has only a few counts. CDR3 sequence (DNA): TGTGCCAGTAGGGAACAGGGATTTTGGACCTACTATGGCTACACCTTC. This encodes CASREQGFWTYYGYTF. The rearrangement links TRBV7-8 to TRBJ1-2, with D tentatively TRBD1 (6 bases). V dropped 9 bases and J dropped 3 bases, with 23 bases sitting between them. This CDR3 contains 16 residues. Germline V gives CDR1 SGHVS, CDR2 FQNEAQ.

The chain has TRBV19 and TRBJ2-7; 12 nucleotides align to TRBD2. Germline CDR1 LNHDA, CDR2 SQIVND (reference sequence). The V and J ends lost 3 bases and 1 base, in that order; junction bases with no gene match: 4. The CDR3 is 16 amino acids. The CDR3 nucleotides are TGTGCCAGTAGTATTCTAGGGACTAGCGGGTCCTACGAGCAGTACTTC. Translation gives CASSILGTSGSYEQYF.

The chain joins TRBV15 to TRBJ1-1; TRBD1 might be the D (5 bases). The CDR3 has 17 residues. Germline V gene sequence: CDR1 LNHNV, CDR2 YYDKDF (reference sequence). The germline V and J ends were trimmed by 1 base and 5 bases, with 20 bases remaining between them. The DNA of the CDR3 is TGTGCCACCAGCAGAGGGGGGAGAGGACGGAGGGGTACTGAAGCTTTCTTT. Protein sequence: CATSRGGRGRRGTEAFF.

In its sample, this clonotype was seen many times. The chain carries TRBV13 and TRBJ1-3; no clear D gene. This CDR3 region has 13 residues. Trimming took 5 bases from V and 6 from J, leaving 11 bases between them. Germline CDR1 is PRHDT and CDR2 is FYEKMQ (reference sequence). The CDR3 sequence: CASSPPNLNTIYF. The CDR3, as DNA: TGTGCCAGCAGCCCACCAAATCTAAACACCATATATTTT.

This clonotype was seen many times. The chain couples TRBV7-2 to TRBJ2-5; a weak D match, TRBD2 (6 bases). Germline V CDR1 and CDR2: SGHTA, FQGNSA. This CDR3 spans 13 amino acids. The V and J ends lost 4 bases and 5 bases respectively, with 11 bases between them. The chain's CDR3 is CASSSGERETQYF. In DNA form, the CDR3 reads TGTGCCAGCAGCTCGGGGGAAAGGGAGACCCAGTACTTC.

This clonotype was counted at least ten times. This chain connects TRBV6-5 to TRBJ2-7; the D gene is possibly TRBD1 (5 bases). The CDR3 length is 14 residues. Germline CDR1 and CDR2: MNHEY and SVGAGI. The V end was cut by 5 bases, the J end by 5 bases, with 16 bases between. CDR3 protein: CASSGRQSSHEQYF. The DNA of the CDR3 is TGTGCCAGCAGTGGAAGACAGTCTTCCCACGAGCAGTACTTC.

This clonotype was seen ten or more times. CDR3 residues: CASSLAPPGAHGYTF. The CDR3 nucleotides read TGTGCCAGCAGCTTAGCCCCCCCAGGGGCACATGGCTACACCTTC. This sequence joins TRBV7-9 and TRBJ1-2, with D possibly matching TRBD1 (6 bases). The CDR3 contains 15 residues. Germline CDR1 SEHNR, CDR2 FQNEAQ (reference sequence). V lost 0 bases, J lost 6 bases, and 14 bases lay in between.

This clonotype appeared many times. The CDR3 sequence is CASSQAVGELFF. In DNA, the CDR3 is TGTGCCAGCAGCCAAGCGGTGGGAGAACTGTTTTTT. The gene calls are TRBV14 and TRBJ1-4; unclear D gene. Deletions cut 1 base from V and 12 bases from J, with 9 bases between. Germline V lookup: CDR1 SGHDN, CDR2 FVKESK. The CDR3 totals 12 residues.

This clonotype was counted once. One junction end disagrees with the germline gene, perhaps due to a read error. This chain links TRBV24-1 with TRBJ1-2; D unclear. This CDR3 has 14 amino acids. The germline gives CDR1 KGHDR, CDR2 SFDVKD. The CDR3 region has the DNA TGTGCCAACAGTGAAGCTGGAGGGTACTATGGCTACACCTTC. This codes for CANSEAGGYYGYTF.

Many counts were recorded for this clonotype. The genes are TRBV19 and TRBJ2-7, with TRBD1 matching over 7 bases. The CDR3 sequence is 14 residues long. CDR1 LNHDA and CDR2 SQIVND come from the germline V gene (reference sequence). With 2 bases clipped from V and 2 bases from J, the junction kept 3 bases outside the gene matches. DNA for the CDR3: TGTGCCAGTAGTATAACGCAGGGGGCCTACGAGCAGTACTTC. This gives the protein CASSITQGAYEQYF. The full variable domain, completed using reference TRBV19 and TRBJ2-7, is DGGITQSPKYLFRKEGQNVTLSCEQNLNHDAMYWYRQDPGQGLRLIYYSQIVNDFQKGDIAEGYSVSREKKESFPLTVTSAQKNPTAFYLCASSITQGAYEQYFGPGTRLTVT.

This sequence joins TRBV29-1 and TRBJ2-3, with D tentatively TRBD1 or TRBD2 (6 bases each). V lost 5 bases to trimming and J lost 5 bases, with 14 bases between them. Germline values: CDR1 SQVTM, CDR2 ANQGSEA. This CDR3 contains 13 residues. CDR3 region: CSVRGASLDTQYF. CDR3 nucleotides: TGCAGCGTTAGGGGGGCTAGCCTAGATACGCAGTATTTT.

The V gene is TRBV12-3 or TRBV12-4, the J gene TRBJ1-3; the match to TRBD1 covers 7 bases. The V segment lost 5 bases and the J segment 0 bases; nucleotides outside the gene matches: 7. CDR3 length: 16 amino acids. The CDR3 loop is CASSHTGASSGNTIYF. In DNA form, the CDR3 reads TGTGCCAGCAGTCATACAGGGGCAAGCTCTGGAAACACCATATATTTT.

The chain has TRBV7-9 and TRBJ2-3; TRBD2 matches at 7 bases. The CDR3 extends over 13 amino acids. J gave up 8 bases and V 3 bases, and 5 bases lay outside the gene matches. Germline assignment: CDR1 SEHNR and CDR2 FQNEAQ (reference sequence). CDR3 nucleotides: TGTGCCAGCAGCTTCCTGACGGGGGGTACGCAGTATTTT. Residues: CASSFLTGGTQYF.

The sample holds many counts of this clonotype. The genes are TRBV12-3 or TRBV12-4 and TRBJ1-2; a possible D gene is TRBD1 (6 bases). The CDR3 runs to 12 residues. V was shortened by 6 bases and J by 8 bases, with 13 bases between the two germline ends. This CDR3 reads CASRLGGIGYTF. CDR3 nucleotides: TGTGCCAGCAGACTAGGGGGTATAGGCTACACCTTC.

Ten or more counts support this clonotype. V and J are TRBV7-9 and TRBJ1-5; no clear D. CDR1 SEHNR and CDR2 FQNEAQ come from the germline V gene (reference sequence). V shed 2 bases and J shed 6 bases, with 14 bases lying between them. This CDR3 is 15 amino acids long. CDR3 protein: CASSLKSRWGQPQHF. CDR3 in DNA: TGTGCCAGCAGCTTAAAGTCAAGGTGGGGTCAGCCCCAGCATTTT.

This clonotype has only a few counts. Written as DNA, the CDR3 is TGTGCCAGCAGTTACTCTCGGACAGGGGCCTTCTACGAGCAGTACTTC. It codes for CASSYSRTGAFYEQYF. V gene TRBV6-5 combines with J gene TRBJ2-7, with 9 bases matching TRBD1. CDR1 and CDR2 from the germline V gene are MNHEY and SVGAGI. The length of the CDR3 is 16 residues. Trimming cost V 0 bases and J 3 bases; bases outside gene matches: 6.

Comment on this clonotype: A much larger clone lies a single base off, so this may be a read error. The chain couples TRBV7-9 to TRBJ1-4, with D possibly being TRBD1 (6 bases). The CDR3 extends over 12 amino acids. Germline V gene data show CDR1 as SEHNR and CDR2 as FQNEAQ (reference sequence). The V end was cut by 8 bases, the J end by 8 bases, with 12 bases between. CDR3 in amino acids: CASAGAGEKLFF. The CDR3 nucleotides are TGTGCCAGCGCAGGGGCCGGGGAAAAACTGTTTTTT.